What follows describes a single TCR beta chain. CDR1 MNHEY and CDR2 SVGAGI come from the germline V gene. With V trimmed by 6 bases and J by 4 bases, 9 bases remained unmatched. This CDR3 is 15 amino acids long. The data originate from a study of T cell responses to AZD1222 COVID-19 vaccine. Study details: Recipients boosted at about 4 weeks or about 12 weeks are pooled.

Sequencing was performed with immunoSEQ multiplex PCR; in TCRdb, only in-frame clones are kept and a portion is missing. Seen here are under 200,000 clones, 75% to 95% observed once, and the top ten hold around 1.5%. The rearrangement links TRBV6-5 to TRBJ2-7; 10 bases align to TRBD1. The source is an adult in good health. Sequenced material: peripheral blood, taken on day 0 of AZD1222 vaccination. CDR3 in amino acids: CASRPFGTGVYEQYF. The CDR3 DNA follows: TGTGCCAGCAGACCTTTTGGGACAGGGGTTTACGAGCAGTACTTC.